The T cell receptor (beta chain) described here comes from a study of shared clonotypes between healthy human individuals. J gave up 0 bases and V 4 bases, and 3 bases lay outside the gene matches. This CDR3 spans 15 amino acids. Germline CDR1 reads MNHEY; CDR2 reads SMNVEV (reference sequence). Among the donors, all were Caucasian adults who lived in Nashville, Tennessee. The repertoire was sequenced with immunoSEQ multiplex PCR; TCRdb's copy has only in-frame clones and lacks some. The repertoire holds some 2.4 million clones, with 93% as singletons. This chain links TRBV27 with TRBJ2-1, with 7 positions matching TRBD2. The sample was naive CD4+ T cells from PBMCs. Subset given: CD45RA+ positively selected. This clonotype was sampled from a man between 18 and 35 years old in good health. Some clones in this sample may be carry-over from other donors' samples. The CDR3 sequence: CASSSRTSSYNEQFF. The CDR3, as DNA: TGTGCCAGCAGTTCCCGGACTAGCTCCTACAATGAGCAGTTCTTC.